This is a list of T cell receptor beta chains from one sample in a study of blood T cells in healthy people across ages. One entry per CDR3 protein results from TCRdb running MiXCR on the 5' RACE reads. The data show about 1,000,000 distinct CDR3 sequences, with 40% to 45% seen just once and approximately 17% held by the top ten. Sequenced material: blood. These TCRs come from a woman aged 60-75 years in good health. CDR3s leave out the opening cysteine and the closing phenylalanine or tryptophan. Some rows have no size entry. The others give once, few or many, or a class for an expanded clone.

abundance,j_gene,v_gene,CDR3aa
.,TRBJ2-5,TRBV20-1,SARAPGLAGVETQY
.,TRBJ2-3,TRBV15,ATSVASDTQY
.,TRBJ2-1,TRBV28,ASSEQGIEQF
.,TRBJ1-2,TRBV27,ASSTQGAYGYT
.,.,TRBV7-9,ASSLTARFGRAYEQY
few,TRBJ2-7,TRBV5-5,ASSWGHSSYEQY
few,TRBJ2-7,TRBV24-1,ATSEGYVQY
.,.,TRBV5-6,ASSLVTNRVEQY
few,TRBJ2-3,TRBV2,ASSNSGVGTDTQY
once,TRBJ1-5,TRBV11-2,ASSLDEGQAQPQH
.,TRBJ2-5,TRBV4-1,ASSQDGSETQY
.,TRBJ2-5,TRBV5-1,ASSPSGGRNPQY
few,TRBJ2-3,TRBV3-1,ASSQDGVGSDTQY
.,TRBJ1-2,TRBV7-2,ASSLHARGIGNYGYT
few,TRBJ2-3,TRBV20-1,SARSGTGTDTQY
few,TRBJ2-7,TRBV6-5,ASSYIDQPYEQY
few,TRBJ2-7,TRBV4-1,ASSLSYSGRYEQY
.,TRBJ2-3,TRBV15,ATLEGSSDTQY
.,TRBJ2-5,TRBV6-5,ASSYRSAQETQY
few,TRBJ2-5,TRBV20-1,SAPILGETQY
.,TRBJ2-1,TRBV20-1,SARDLAGDNNEQF
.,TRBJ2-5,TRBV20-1,SAREPRGLARETQY
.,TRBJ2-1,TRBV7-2,ASSPLQAGEREQF
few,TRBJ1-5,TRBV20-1,SATPGGMAQPQH
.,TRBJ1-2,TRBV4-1,ASTQDTNYGYT
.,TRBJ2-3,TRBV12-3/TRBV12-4,ASSLAEGETQY
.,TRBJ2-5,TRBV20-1,GASIAGAQETQY
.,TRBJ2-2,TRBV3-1,ASRQGLAGAGELF
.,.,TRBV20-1,SARGVTSEGQF
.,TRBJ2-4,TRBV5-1,ASSPGLAGVYEQH
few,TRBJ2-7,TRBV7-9,ASSPRKDGPYEQY